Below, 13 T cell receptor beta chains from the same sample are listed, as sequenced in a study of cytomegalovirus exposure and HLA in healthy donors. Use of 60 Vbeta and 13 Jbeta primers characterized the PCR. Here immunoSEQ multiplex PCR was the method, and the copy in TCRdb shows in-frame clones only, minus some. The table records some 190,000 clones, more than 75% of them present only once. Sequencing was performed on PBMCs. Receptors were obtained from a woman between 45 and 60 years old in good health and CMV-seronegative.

The CDR3 reads CASSLVHGGARQTGELFF. CDR3 DNA: TGCGCCAGCAGCTTGGTACACGGTGGGGCGAGACAGACCGGGGAGCTGTTTTTT. The chain uses TRBV5-1 and TRBJ2-2; D may be TRBD1 (5 bases). This CDR3 contains 18 residues. Germline lookup yields CDR1 SGHRS and CDR2 YFSETQ. The V gene lost 0 bases and the J gene lost 5 bases, with 20 bases spanning the gap.

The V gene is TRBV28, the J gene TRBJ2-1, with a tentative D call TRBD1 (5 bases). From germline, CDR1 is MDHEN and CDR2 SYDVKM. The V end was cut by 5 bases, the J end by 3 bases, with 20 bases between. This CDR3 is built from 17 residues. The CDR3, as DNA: TGTGCCAGCAGTCCTGAAAGTCAGGGTCATATCTACAATGAGCAGTTCTTC. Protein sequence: CASSPESQGHIYNEQFF.

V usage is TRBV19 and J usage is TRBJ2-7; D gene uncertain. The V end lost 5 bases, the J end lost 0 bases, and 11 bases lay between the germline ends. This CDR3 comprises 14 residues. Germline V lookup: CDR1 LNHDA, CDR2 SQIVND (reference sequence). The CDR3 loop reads CASSGKYTSYEQYF. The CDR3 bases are TGTGCCAGTAGTGGCAAATATACCTCCTACGAGCAGTACTTC.

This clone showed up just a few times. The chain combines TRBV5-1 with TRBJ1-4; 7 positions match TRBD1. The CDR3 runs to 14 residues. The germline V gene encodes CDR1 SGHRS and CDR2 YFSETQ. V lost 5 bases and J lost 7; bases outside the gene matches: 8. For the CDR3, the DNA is TGCGCCAGCAGTCAAAGACAGGGTAGTGAAAAACTGTTTTTT. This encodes CASSQRQGSEKLFF.

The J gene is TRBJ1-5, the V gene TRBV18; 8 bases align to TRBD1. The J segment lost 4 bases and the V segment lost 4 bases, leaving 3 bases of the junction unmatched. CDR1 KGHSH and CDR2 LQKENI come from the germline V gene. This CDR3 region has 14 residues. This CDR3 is CASSRGQENQPQHF. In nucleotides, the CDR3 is TGTGCCAGCTCACGGGGACAGGAGAATCAGCCCCAGCATTTT.

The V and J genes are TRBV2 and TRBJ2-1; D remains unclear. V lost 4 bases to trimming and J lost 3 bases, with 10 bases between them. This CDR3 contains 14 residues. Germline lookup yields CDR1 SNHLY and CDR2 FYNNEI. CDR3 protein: CASSAPLYYNEQFF. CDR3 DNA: TGTGCCAGCAGTGCACCACTTTACTACAATGAGCAGTTCTTC.

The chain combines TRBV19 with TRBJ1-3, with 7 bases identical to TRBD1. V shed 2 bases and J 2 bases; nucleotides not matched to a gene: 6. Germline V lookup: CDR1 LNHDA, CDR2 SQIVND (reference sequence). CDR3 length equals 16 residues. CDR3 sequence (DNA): TGTGCCAGTAGTATATCCGGGACAGTGGCTGGAAACACCATATATTTT. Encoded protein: CASSISGTVAGNTIYF.

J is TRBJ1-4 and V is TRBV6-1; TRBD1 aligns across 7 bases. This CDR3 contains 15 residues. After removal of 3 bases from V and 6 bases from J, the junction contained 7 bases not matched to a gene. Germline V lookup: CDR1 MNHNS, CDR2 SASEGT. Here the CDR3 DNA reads TGTGCCAGCAGTGAGGCCGACAGGGTGTATGAAAAACTGTTTTTT. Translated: CASSEADRVYEKLFF.

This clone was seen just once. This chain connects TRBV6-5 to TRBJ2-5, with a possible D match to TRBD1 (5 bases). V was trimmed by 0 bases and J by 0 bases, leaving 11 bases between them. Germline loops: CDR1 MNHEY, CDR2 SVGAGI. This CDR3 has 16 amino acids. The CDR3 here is CASSYSGRVYQETQYF. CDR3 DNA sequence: TGTGCCAGCAGTTACTCGGGGCGAGTGTACCAAGAGACCCAGTACTTC.

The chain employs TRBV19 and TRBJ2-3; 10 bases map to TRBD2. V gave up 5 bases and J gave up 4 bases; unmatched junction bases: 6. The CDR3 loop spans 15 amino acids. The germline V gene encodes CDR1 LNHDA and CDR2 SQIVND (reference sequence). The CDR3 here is CASSSLAGGADTQYF. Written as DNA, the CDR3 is TGTGCCAGTAGTTCTTTAGCGGGGGGAGCAGATACGCAGTATTTT.

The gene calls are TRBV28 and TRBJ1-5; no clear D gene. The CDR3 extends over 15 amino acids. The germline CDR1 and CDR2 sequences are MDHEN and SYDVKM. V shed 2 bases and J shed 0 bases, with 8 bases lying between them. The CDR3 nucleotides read TGTGCCAGCAGTTTACCAGGCGTTAGCAATCAGCCCCAGCATTTT. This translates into CASSLPGVSNQPQHF.

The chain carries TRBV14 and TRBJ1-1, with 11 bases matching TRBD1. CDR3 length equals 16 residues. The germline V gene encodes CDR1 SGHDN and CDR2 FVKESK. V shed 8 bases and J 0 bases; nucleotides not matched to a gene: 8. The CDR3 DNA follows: TGTGCCAGCTTCCGGGGGACAGGGGGAATGAACACTGAAGCTTTCTTT. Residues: CASFRGTGGMNTEAFF. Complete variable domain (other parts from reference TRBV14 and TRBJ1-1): EAGVTQFPSHSVIEKGQTVTLRCDPISGHDNLYWYRRVMGKEIKFLLHFVKESKQDESGMPNNRFLAERTGGTYSTLKVQPAELEDSGVYFCASFRGTGGMNTEAFFGQGTRLTVV.

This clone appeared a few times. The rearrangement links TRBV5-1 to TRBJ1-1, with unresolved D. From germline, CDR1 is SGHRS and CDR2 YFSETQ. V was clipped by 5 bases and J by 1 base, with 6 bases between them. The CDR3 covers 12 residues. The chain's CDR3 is CASRGRNTEAFF. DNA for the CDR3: TGCGCCAGCAGGGGGAGGAACACTGAAGCTTTCTTT.